This T cell receptor beta chain comes out of a study of post-analysis software for immune sequencing data (dated by TCRdb to about 2015). Some background on the complete study: The recorded disease courses included relapsing-remitting, secondary progressive and progressive-relapsing multiple sclerosis, and some patients had no subtype annotation. Patient repertoires were compared against 10 to 12 previously published healthy control repertoires from donors aged about 6 to 26 years. A subset of samples was prepared in parallel using single-end sample barcoding, then pooled and co-amplified after Illumina adapter ligation.

General study outcomes and caveats: The multiple sclerosis patient group was slightly younger than the control group. Direct clustering with F measure revealed strong co-clustering of samples prepared in the same batch, which led to a batch-effect correction. Normalized Chao1 diversity was significantly lower in multiple sclerosis patients than controls, suggesting substantial peripheral T-cell clonal expansion. Significantly higher frequencies in patients than in controls were found for a few TRBV segments, including TRBV5-6, TRBV5-1 and TRBV20-1.

To demonstrate the VDJtools post-analysis software, TCR beta repertoires were profiled from the peripheral blood of more than 10 young patients with multiple sclerosis. Multiple sclerosis patients were children and adolescents aged roughly 6 to 16 years. Libraries were prepared through PCR. These reads were obtained on an Illumina HiSeq 2500. Unique molecular identifiers were incorporated into TCR beta cDNA libraries to reduce PCR and sequencing biases. About 500,000 cDNA molecules were obtained for every 1 to 10 million input T cells, so each molecule roughly corresponded to one T cell. The patient libraries were prepared and sequenced using the same protocol as the earlier healthy control dataset. Samples belonging to the same batch were prepared together, multiplexed and sequenced on a shared HiSeq lane. The study's own analysis went as follows. MIGEC handled the raw barcoded reads, throwing out single-read molecular identifier groups before consensus assembly and CDR3 extraction. VDJtools was used for post-analysis of the clonotype tables, and diversity was normalized by down-sampling every dataset to the size of the smallest sample. In repertoire overlap clustering, CDR3 amino acid sequences, but not nucleotide sequences, were matched to correct batch-related cross-sample contamination. The raw public reads went through TCRdb reprocessing: fastp at Q25, MiXCR clone calling, in-frame beta chains kept. Rows matching on CDR3 protein sequence are summarized as one entry with the most common DNA and genes. The V and J calls reflect TCRdb's pipeline rather than the authors' work. Across this sample there are some 500,000 distinct CDR3 sequences, with nearly 45% seen only once. The top ten clonotypes cover around 10% of the sample.

Clipping removes 5 bases from V and 2 bases from J, with 4 as the unmatched junction base count. Reading the germline V gene gives CDR1 SGHAT and CDR2 FQNNGV. From the cysteine through the phenylalanine, the CDR3 covers 14 amino acids. Only CDR3 DNA is held: 42 bases, read in frame from base 1. With regard to this clonotype: Its antigen is not yet known. The sample holds no much larger clone one base away, and base qualities are not on file.

The chain is assembled from TRBV11-2 and TRBJ2-5, with 8 junctional bases fitting TRBD1. Sequencing was carried out using blood. This clonotype was obtained from a girl under 18 with multiple sclerosis. The encoded CDR3 is CASSGRQGQETQYF. At the DNA level, the sequence is TGTGCCAGCAGCGGCCGACAGGGGCAAGAGACCCAGTACTTC.